This T cell receptor (beta chain) originates from a study of cytomegalovirus exposure and HLA in healthy donors. Study at large: A previous analysis identified 90 million to 140 million unique TCR beta sequences derived from around 200 million T cells.

The table lists this clone with a count of one. PCR was performed using 60 Vbeta and 13 Jbeta primers. Sequenced by immunoSEQ multiplex PCR; TCRdb stores in-frame clones only, minus some. Of approximately 110,000 clones listed, over 70% are singletons. CDR3 length equals 14 residues. Trimming pared 6 bases from V and 7 bases from J, leaving 16 bases between. CDR1 and CDR2 from the germline V gene are MNHEY and SVGAGI. This receptor was obtained from a male donor in good health and CMV-seronegative. V gene TRBV6-5 combines with J gene TRBJ2-1; D gene ambiguous. The specimen sequenced was PBMCs. CDR3 DNA: TGTGCCAGCAGATCCCCCCTTGGCCCGAATGAGCAGTTCTTC. It yields the protein CASRSPLGPNEQFF.